This T cell receptor (beta chain) was sequenced in a study of T cell responses to AZD1222 COVID-19 vaccine. Trimming pared 5 bases from V and 5 bases from J, leaving 16 bases between. Germline V lookup: CDR1 SGHAT, CDR2 FQNNGV. This CDR3 has 15 amino acids. Note on this clone: Its antigen remains unknown.

Study-level results: Sampling that yielded the repertoires occurred only after the peak T cell response. There were vaccine-associated CD4 TCRs across spike, dominant at 160-218 and 743-854. Baseline antibody screening turned up just six seropositive AZD1222 recipients.

Profiling relied on immunoSEQ multiplex PCR, and the TCRdb table lists in-frame clones only, not all of them. This table holds about 140,000 clones, approximately 90% found once. V gene TRBV11-2 combines with J gene TRBJ1-5; D is perhaps TRBD1 (6 bases). The sequence came from an adult who received the AZD1222 COVID-19 vaccine. The specimen comprised peripheral blood, sampled 28 days after the second AZD1222 dose. CDR3 sequence (DNA): TGTGCCAGCAGCCAAACAGGGTCCCCCTATCAGCCCCAGCATTTT. Amino acids: CASSQTGSPYQPQHF. Together with reference TRBV11-2 and TRBJ1-5, the CDR3 gives the full variable domain: EAGVAQSPRYKIIEKRQSVAFWCNPISGHATLYWYQQILGQGPKLLIQFQNNGVVDDSQLPKDRFSAERLKGVDSTLKIQPAKLEDSAVYLCASSQTGSPYQPQHFGDGTRLSIL.